The T cell receptor beta chain under discussion was sequenced for a study of T cell responses to AZD1222 COVID-19 vaccine. As for this clone: Its antigen is still unknown.

Study-level points and caveats: After the peak T cell response, and only then, were repertoires sampled. Only five to seven AZD1222 recipients were seropositive at baseline.

Germline CDR1 is MDHEN and CDR2 is SYDVKM. The length of the CDR3 is 12 residues. Deletions cut 7 bases from V and 6 bases from J, with 12 bases between. Measured with immunoSEQ multiplex PCR; TCRdb has only the in-frame clones, and not every one. The sample comprises approximately 90,000 clones, around 90% of which are singletons, and 15% to 20% rests with the top ten. V gene TRBV28 combines with J gene TRBJ1-1, with no clear D. The sample consisted of peripheral blood, taken on day 0 of AZD1222 vaccination. The sequence came from an adult in good health. The CDR3 nucleotides are TGTGCCAGCACATCCTGGGGAGCTGAAGCTTTCTTT. Translation: CASTSWGAEAFF.